The clone carrying this T cell receptor beta chain occurred many times. Its matching antigen is unknown. The data were taken from a study of human T cells and chemical hapten exposure. Study information: 0.01% DPC was applied to the upper back in patch tests, which were read at 6 days.

The sample's time point: patch test 1, 2 weeks after DPC sensitization. Described treatment: therapeutic diphenylcyclopropenone sensitization with weekly scalp DPC. TCRdb re-derived calls from the RACE reads in MiXCR, one entry per CDR3 protein. This sample yields around 380,000 distinct CDR3 sequences, of which roughly 4.8% are seen a single time; approximately 2.3% belongs to the top ten. Whole-study results and caveats: Expanded TCRs grouped into significantly more large CDR3 similarity clusters than controls produced.

The clonotype comes from a woman aged 45-65 years with alopecia areata. Some clones in this sample may be carry-over from other donors' samples. Sequencing was performed on whole blood, taken in connection with sensitization to the hapten diphenylcyclopropenone (DPC).

In nucleotides, the CDR3 is TGTGCCAGCAGCTTAAAGGGGGACTCCTACAATGAGCAGTTCTTC. This translates into CASSLKGDSYNEQFF. The chain is built from TRBV7-8 and TRBJ2-1; D perhaps matches TRBD1 (6 bases). The CDR3 spans 15 residues. The germline CDR1 and CDR2 sequences are SGHVS and FQNEAQ. Trimming shortened V by 2 bases and J by 0 bases, and 8 bases separated the two germline ends.